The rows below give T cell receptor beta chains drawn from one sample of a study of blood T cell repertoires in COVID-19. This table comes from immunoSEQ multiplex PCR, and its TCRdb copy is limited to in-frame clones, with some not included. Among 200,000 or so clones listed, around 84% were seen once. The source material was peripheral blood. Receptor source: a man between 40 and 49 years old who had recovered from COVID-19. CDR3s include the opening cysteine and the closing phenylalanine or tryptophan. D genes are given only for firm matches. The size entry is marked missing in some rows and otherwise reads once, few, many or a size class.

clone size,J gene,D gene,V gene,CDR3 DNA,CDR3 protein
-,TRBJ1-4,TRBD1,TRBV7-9,TGTGCCAGCAGCCCAGACTCATGGGGGACAGGTGATGCGGAAAAACTGTTTTTT,CASSPDSWGTGDAEKLFF
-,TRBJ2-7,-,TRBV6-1,TGTGCCAGCAGTGAATCTGGAGTAGGAGTCCTCGAGCAGTACTTC,CASSESGVGVLEQYF
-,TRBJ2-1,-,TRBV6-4,TGTGCCAGCAGTGACTCGATCGGGGATGAGCAGTTCTTC,CASSDSIGDEQFF
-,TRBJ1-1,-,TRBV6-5,TGTGCCAGCACCAGTCTGTCGCGGCAGATCACTGAAGCTTTCTTT,CASTSLSRQITEAFF
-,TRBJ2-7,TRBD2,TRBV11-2,TGTGCCAGCAGCTTAGTGGTCGGACTAGCGGTCTACGAGCAGTACTTC,CASSLVVGLAVYEQYF
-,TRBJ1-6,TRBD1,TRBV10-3,TGTGCCACGAAGCGCTGGACAGGGGAGGCGATGTATAATTCACCCCTCCACTTT,CATKRWTGEAMYNSPLHF
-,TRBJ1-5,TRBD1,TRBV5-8,TGTGCCAAGCAGTTCCCAGGGGGGAATAGCAATCAGCCCCAGCATTTT,CAKQFPGGNSNQPQHF
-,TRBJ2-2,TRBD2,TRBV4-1,TGCGCCAGCAGCCAAGCGGGAGGTTTTACCGGGGAGCTGTTTTTT,CASSQAGGFTGELFF
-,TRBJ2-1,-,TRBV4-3,TGCGCCAGCAGAACTTTAGGAGACAATGAGCAGTTCTTC,CASRTLGDNEQFF
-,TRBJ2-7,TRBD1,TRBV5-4,TGTGCCAGCAGTCCGGGACAGGTCTCCTACGAGCAGTACTTC,CASSPGQVSYEQYF
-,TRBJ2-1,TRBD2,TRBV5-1,TGCGCCAGCAGCGTTCGGACTAGCGGTGAAGATGAGCAGTTCTTC,CASSVRTSGEDEQFF
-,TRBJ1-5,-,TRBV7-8,TGTGCCAGCAGCTTTGGGGGAGGGGATCAGCCCCAGCATTTT,CASSFGGGDQPQHF
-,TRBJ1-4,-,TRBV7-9,TGTGCCAGCAGCCCTTCTCTCGGGGCAACTAATGAAAAACTGTTTTTT,CASSPSLGATNEKLFF
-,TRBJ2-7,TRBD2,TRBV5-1,TGCGCCAGCAGCGAACCAGCGGGGGAGCAGTACTTC,CASSEPAGEQYF
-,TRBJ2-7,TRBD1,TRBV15,TGTGCCACCAGCAGAGACAGGGACAGGGTACTCTACGAGCAGTACTTC,CATSRDRDRVLYEQYF
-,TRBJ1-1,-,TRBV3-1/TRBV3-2,TGTGCCAGCAGCCCTAGCACAATTGTGAACACTGAAGCTTTCTTT,CASSPSTIVNTEAFF
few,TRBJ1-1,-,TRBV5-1,TGCGCCAGCAGCTTAACGGGGTACACTGAAGCTTTCTTT,CASSLTGYTEAFF
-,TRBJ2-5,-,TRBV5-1,TGCGCCAGCAGCTTGGTCCTGAGTCAGGGGGAGACCCAGTACTTC,CASSLVLSQGETQYF
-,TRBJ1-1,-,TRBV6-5,TGTGCCAGCAGTTACTCAGAGGGCCTGAACACTGAAGCTTTCTTT,CASSYSEGLNTEAFF
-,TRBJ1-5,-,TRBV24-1,TGTGCCACCAGCGAAGGAGGGTTCAATCAGCCCCAGCATTTT,CATSEGGFNQPQHF
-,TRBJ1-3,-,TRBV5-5,TGTGCCAGCAGCTTGGGGCGCGAGAGGAGAAACACCATATATTTT,CASSLGRERRNTIYF
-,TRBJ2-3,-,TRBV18,TGTGCCAGCTCACCACCCAGTTCGGATACGCAGTATTTT,CASSPPSSDTQYF
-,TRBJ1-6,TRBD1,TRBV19,TGTGCCAGCCAGACAGGGGGCTCTCCAAATTCACCCCTCCACTTT,CASQTGGSPNSPLHF
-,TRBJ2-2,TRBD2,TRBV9,TGTGCCAGCAGCGTAGACGGGAGGCAGGGCGGGGAGCTGTTTTTT,CASSVDGRQGGELFF
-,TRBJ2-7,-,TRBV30,TGTGCCTGGACAGGGTTGGATTACGAGCAGTACTTC,CAWTGLDYEQYF
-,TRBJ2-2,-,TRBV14,TGTGCCAGCAGCCTCTGGACAGCTACCGGGGAGCTGTTTTTT,CASSLWTATGELFF
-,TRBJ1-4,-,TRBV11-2,TGTGCCAGCAGCTCTTGGCAGGGTGGTGAAAAACTGTTTTTT,CASSSWQGGEKLFF
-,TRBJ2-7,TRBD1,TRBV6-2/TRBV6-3,TGTGCCAGCAGTTACAGAGGACAGGGGTTAGTGCAGTACTTC,CASSYRGQGLVQYF
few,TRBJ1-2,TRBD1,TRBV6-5,TGTGCCAGCAGCCCGGGACAGGGGGTAGGCTACACCTTC,CASSPGQGVGYTF
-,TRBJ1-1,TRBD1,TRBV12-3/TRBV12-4,TGTGCCAGCAGTTTTACAGGGGAAACTGAAGCTTTCTTT,CASSFTGETEAFF
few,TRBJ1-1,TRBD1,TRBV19,TGTGCCAGTAGCTTGACAGGGCAAGAAGCTTTCTTT,CASSLTGQEAFF